This T cell receptor beta chain was documented in a study of shared clonotypes between healthy human individuals. The CDR3 is 17 residues long. V gave up 2 bases and J gave up 0 bases; unmatched junction bases: 8. Germline-derived CDR1 and CDR2 are LGHNA and YSLEER. Profiling relied on immunoSEQ multiplex PCR, and the TCRdb table lists in-frame clones only, not all of them. The table shows about 1.1 million clones, with around three quarters occurring only once. Material: memory CD4+ T cells from PBMCs. Subset: CD45RA-negative fraction. The chain recombines TRBV4-3 with TRBJ2-7; 9 bases map to TRBD2. The source of this sequence is a man aged 18 to 29 in good health. Some clones in this sample may be carry-over from other donors' samples. The CDR3 nucleotides are TGCGCCAGCAGCCAAATCACGGCGGGAGGGCGCTCCTACGAGCAGTACTTC. Its translation: CASSQITAGGRSYEQYF.